This paragraph covers one TCR beta chain sequence. Its target is unknown. Mismatch with germline at one junction end may stem from a read error. This sample was taken from a study of post-analysis software for immune sequencing data. TCR beta libraries were prepared from cDNA with unique molecular identifiers. TCRdb re-derived calls from the PCR reads in MiXCR, one entry per CDR3 protein. The table shows 650,000 to 900,000 distinct CDR3 sequences, with roughly 50% occurring only once. The germline gives CDR1 SQVTM, CDR2 ANQGSEA. The CDR3 sequence is 12 residues long. Study-level findings and limits: Patients used four to six TRBV segments, including TRBV5-6, TRBV5-1 and TRBV20-1, more often than controls.

The specimen was blood. The clonotype originates from a girl aged 10 to 17 with multiple sclerosis. The chain couples TRBV29-1 to TRBJ2-1, with D possibly being TRBD2 (5 bases). The CDR3 protein is CSLLADFHEQFF. The CDR3 coding sequence is TGTAGTCTCCTAGCAGACTTCCATGAGCAGTTCTTC.